The present TCR beta chain was sequenced within a study of T cells in Graves' hyperthyroidism and ophthalmopathy. This clonotype was seen many times. Its antigen is currently unknown. Hyperthyroidism, newly diagnosed and lasting under 2 months, affected patients aged 18 to 65. Study observations and caveats: Using 13 V-J features, a model discriminated ophthalmopathy from stable hyperthyroidism.

The junction had 6 bases not matched to a gene; V was cut back by 6 bases and J by 0 bases. Germline V gives CDR1 KGHDR, CDR2 SFDVKD. This CDR3 has 16 amino acids. RNA transcripts gave rise to amplified TCR beta CDR3 regions. HTBI primers were the set used in a first-round RT-PCR of the TCR CDR3. TCRdb redid the calling of the multiplex PCR reads with MiXCR, one entry per CDR3 protein. The sample holds 150,000 or so distinct CDR3 sequences, around 20% seen once. The gene calls are TRBV24-1 and TRBJ2-3; 9 bases fit TRBD2. The sequence was collected from a woman aged 45 to 65 with Graves' hyperthyroidism that later progressed to Graves' ophthalmopathy. The sequenced sample consisted of blood. The CDR3 is CATSQAGGISTDTQYF. CDR3 coding DNA: TGTGCCACCAGTCAGGCGGGGGGGATCAGCACAGATACGCAGTATTTT.